The 17 T cell receptor beta chains listed next were all sequenced from one sample in a study of blood T cells in healthy people across ages (dated by TCRdb to between 2014 and 2017). The library was obtained by 5' RACE. Instrument used: Illumina HiSeq 2500. A second PCR of about 6 to 12 cycles was run with a J-beta primer mix and a sample-barcoded 5' primer. TCRdb redid the processing of the public reads, applying fastp at Q25 and MiXCR, and retained in-frame beta chains. When rows share a CDR3 protein, they turn into one entry using the most common DNA and genes. This sample lists fewer than 700,000 distinct CDR3 sequences; approximately 40% were detected once. The ten largest clones capture 30% of the sample. Sequencing was carried out using blood. All receptors come from an older man in good health.

CDR3 residues: CASSLDRTRNQPQHF. Written as DNA, the CDR3 is TGTGCCAGCAGTTTGGACAGGACTCGCAATCAGCCCCAGCATTTT. The gene calls are TRBV28 and TRBJ1-5; 7 bases align to TRBD1. Germline V CDR1 and CDR2: MDHEN, SYDVKM. V trimming: 3 bases; J trimming: 2 bases; junction bases outside the gene matches: 4. The CDR3 spans 15 residues.

The J gene is TRBJ2-7, the V gene TRBV15; D is possibly TRBD1 (6 bases). CDR1 LNHNV and CDR2 YYDKDF come from the germline V gene (reference sequence). The CDR3 length is 14 residues. V was cut by 3 bases and J by 0 bases, with 9 bases left in between. CDR3: CATSRGASSYEQYF. The DNA for the CDR3 is TGTGCCACCAGCAGGGGGGCCAGCTCCTACGAGCAGTACTTC.

This clonotype was detected a few times. The CDR3 DNA reads as TGTGCCATCAGTACCGGGAGGGGCTACGAGCAGTACTTC. This sequence encodes CAISTGRGYEQYF. The J gene is TRBJ2-5, the V gene TRBV10-3, with 8 bases lining up with TRBD2. The J call is in doubt because the DNA end fits TRBJ2-7 better. The CDR3 runs to 13 residues. CDR1 and CDR2 (germline): ENHRY, SYGVKD.

This clonotype occurred once. The chain carries TRBV14 and TRBJ2-1; D is possibly TRBD2 (6 bases). This CDR3 region has 16 residues. The germline V gene has CDR1 SGHDN and CDR2 FVKESK. The V gene lost 0 bases and the J gene lost 9 bases, with 18 bases spanning the gap. This chain's CDR3 is CASSQDAGGGWSEQFF. As DNA, the CDR3 is TGTGCCAGCAGCCAAGATGCCGGGGGAGGCTGGAGTGAGCAGTTCTTC. Combining the CDR3 with reference TRBV14 and TRBJ2-1 gives the whole variable domain EAGVTQFPSHSVIEKGQTVTLRCDPISGHDNLYWYRRVMGKEIKFLLHFVKESKQDESGMPNNRFLAERTGGTYSTLKVQPAELEDSGVYFCASSQDAGGGWSEQFFGPGTRLTVL.

The chain links TRBV5-6 to TRBJ2-5, with D perhaps TRBD1 or TRBD2 (5 bases each). This CDR3 is 13 amino acids long. The V end lost 0 bases, the J end lost 3 bases, and 6 bases lay between the germline ends. Germline V gene sequence: CDR1 SGHDT, CDR2 YYEEEE. CDR3 nucleotide sequence: TGTGCCAGCAGCTTGGGGGACGAAGAGACCCAGTACTTC. Translating it yields CASSLGDEETQYF.

This sequence joins TRBV20-1 and TRBJ1-6; 7 bases map to TRBD1. CDR1 DFQATT and CDR2 SNEGSKA come from the germline V gene (reference sequence). J gave up 0 bases and V 7 bases, and 3 bases lay outside the gene matches. This CDR3 comprises 14 residues. The CDR3 DNA follows: TGCAGTGTTCCAGGGGGCTCCTATAATTCACCCCTCCACTTT. This sequence encodes CSVPGGSYNSPLHF.

This chain links TRBV20-1 with TRBJ2-3, with 7 bases lining up with TRBD1. V lost 0 bases and J lost 9; bases outside the gene matches: 3. The CDR3 sequence is 12 residues long. Per the germline V gene, CDR1 is DFQATT and CDR2 is SNEGSKA (reference sequence). The CDR3 loop is CSAREQGETQYF. For the CDR3, the DNA is TGCAGTGCTAGAGAGCAGGGGGAGACGCAGTATTTT.

This clonotype was counted a single time. The CDR3 bases are TGCAGTGCTAGGGAGGATACGCAGTATTTT. Amino acid sequence: CSAREDTQYF. The rearrangement joins TRBV20-1 to TRBJ2-3; unclear D gene. From germline, CDR1 is DFQATT and CDR2 SNEGSKA (reference sequence). V was trimmed by 3 bases and J by 6 bases, leaving 4 bases between them. The CDR3 length is 10 residues.

The genes are TRBV12-3 or TRBV12-4 and TRBJ1-5; possible D gene TRBD1, 5 bases. The CDR3 sequence is 15 residues long. Between the trimmed V and J ends, which lost 5 bases and 6 bases, there was a span of 17 bases. CDR3 DNA sequence: TGTGCCAGCAGTGACCCTATTGGGGGAGGTCAGCCCCAGCATTTT. It encodes CASSDPIGGGQPQHF.

This clonotype appeared many times. This rearrangement joins TRBV5-6 to TRBJ2-5; 15 nucleotides line up with TRBD2. Germline assignment: CDR1 SGHDT and CDR2 YYEEEE. CDR3 length equals 15 residues. V gave up 2 bases and J gave up 11 bases; unmatched junction bases: 7. The CDR3 DNA follows: TGTGCCAGCAGCTTCAGGACTAGCGGGAGGGGTGAGCAGTACTTC. It codes for CASSFRTSGRGEQYF.

This clonotype was counted ten times or more. This chain uses TRBV28 with TRBJ2-4, with a weak D call TRBD2 (5 bases). The CDR3 spans 16 residues. Trimming took off 5 bases at V and 0 bases at J, with 14 bases between the two ends. In germline, CDR1 is MDHEN, CDR2 SYDVKM. Here the CDR3 reads CASSRSDGLAKNIQYF. CDR3 in DNA: TGTGCCAGCAGTCGCTCCGACGGACTAGCCAAAAACATTCAGTACTTC.

The chain uses TRBV4-1 and TRBJ2-5, with 8 positions matching TRBD1. The CDR3 totals 15 residues. Per the germline V gene, CDR1 is MGHRA and CDR2 is YSYEKL. V lost 4 bases and J lost 11; bases outside the gene matches: 15. The CDR3 sequence: CASSLWTGSNNEQYF. The CDR3 region has the DNA TGCGCCAGCAGCCTTTGGACAGGGTCGAACAATGAGCAGTACTTC.

V is TRBV15 and J is TRBJ1-1; D ambiguous. Trimming left V 1 base short and J 1 base short, with 4 bases between. Germline CDR1 LNHNV, CDR2 YYDKDF (reference sequence). The CDR3 spans 13 residues. Here the CDR3 reads CATSRVQNTEAFF. As DNA, the CDR3 is TGTGCCACCAGCAGAGTACAGAACACTGAAGCTTTCTTT.

A note on this clonotype: A clone one base away is much larger, so this may be a read error. V usage is TRBV28 and J usage is TRBJ2-7, with 9 bases fitting TRBD2. The V segment lost 3 bases and the J segment 6 bases; nucleotides outside the gene matches: 12. There are 16 residues in the CDR3. Germline V gene sequence: CDR1 MDHEN, CDR2 SYDVKM. CDR3 sequence: CASSLGLAGLPGEQYF. In DNA form, the CDR3 reads TGTGCCAGCAGTTTGGGGCTAGCGGGACTTCCAGGCGAGCAGTACTTC. The complete variable domain, with remaining parts taken from reference TRBV28 and TRBJ2-7, reads DVKVTQSSRYLVKRTGEKVFLECVQDMDHENMFWYRQDPGLGLRLIYFSYDVKMKEKGDIPEGYSVSREKKERFSLILESASTNQTSMYLCASSLGLAGLPGEQYFGPGTRLTVT.

The sample holds one count of this clonotype. J is TRBJ2-4 and V is TRBV4-1, with TRBD1 as a possible D gene (5 bases). The germline V and J ends were trimmed by 4 bases and 5 bases, with 12 bases remaining between them. CDR3 length: 14 amino acids. Per the germline V gene, CDR1 is MGHRA and CDR2 is YSYEKL. The CDR3 coding sequence is TGCGCCAGCAGCCTTCAGACCAGGGAAAACATTCAGTACTTC. Its translation: CASSLQTRENIQYF.

Points on this clonotype: In this CDR3 the conserved last residue, phenylalanine or tryptophan, is missing, so a read error is likely. No DNA is shown, since the ends of the CDR3 on it are uncertain; the CDR3 is the one TCRdb lists. This chain links TRBV7-2 with TRBJ2-7; the DNA was not compared with TRBD2, the D call given in the table. The CDR3 numbers 9 amino acids, ends counted. Germline CDR1 reads SGHTA; CDR2 reads FQGNSA. This CDR3 reads CASSLMGLA.

The rearrangement links TRBV25-1 to TRBJ1-1; a weak D match, TRBD1 (6 bases). The germline V and J ends were trimmed by 6 bases and 7 bases, with 21 bases remaining between them. The CDR3 is 15 amino acids. CDR1 and CDR2 (germline): MGHDK, SYGVNS. DNA for the CDR3: TGTGCCAGCAGCGACGGTAGGGACATCGGCCGTGAAGCTTTCTTT. Translating it yields CASSDGRDIGREAFF.